This T cell receptor (beta chain) was identified during a study of T cell repertoires in cytomegalovirus infection. Study context: The public TCR beta signatures pointed to both CMV infection and matching HLA type.

TCRdb analysed the reads with MiXCR anew, one entry per CDR3 protein. The sample records about 260,000 distinct CDR3 sequences, roughly 9% being singletons. This clonotype was detected many times. Trimming took off 0 bases at V and 2 bases at J, with 10 bases between the two ends. Germline-derived CDR1 and CDR2 are SGHTA and FQGNSA. The CDR3 has 15 amino acids. The chain has TRBV7-2 and TRBJ2-5; tentative D call: TRBD2 (6 bases). The source is a human donor in good health (CMV status not recorded). Some clones in this sample may be carry-over from other donors' samples. The specimen was PBMCs. The CDR3: CASSLALGGQETQYF. The CDR3, as DNA: TGTGCCAGCAGCTTAGCACTTGGGGGGCAAGAGACCCAGTACTTC.